The 27 T cell receptor beta chains presented below share a single source sample, sequenced in a study of technical replicates of blood from a few donors. TCRdb's copy holds only in-frame clones and misses some; the assay was immunoSEQ multiplex PCR. Among roughly 80,000 clones, around 90% were seen once, and the ten largest hold 0.25%. What was sequenced was T cells isolated from PBMCs. These TCRs come from a human donor in good health.

The V gene is TRBV4-2, the J gene TRBJ1-5; 7 positions match TRBD1. Germline trimming cut 1 base from V and 5 bases from J; bases unmatched to any gene: 5. The CDR3 consists of 15 residues. CDR1 is LGHNA and CDR2 is YNFKEQ in the germline V gene. The CDR3 DNA reads TGTGCCAGCAGCCAAGGGGACAGTTGGTATCAGCCCCAGCATTTT. It encodes CASSQGDSWYQPQHF.

The chain carries TRBV7-9 and TRBJ1-2, with no clear D. This CDR3 comprises 14 residues. Deletions cut 7 bases from V and 0 bases from J, with 12 bases between. Per the germline V gene, CDR1 is SEHNR and CDR2 is FQNEAQ (reference sequence). CDR3 DNA sequence: TGTGCCAGCACCAAACCGGGTTCTAACTATGGCTACACCTTC. This gives the protein CASTKPGSNYGYTF.

V gene TRBV7-3 combines with J gene TRBJ2-3, with 9 bases lining up with TRBD2. Losses at the gene ends were 5 bases for V and 7 bases for J; bases not matched to a gene: 10. CDR3 length: 15 amino acids. CDR1 SGHTA and CDR2 FQGTGA come from the germline V gene. CDR3 bases: TGTGCCAGCAGCCTTGAGAGCGGGGGGACCTATACGCAGTATTTT. Amino acid sequence: CASSLESGGTYTQYF.

The V and J genes are TRBV7-6 and TRBJ2-7; 8 bases map to TRBD2. This CDR3 spans 16 amino acids. J was trimmed by 3 bases and V by 5 bases; bases with no gene match: 12. Germline V gene lookup returns CDR1 SGHVS and CDR2 FNYEAQ. The CDR3 sequence: CASSPRAGGAFYEQYF. The CDR3 bases are TGTGCCAGCAGCCCCAGGGCGGGAGGCGCCTTCTACGAGCAGTACTTC.

CDR3 in DNA: TGTGCCAGCGGGAGGGACCTAACCTACGAGCAGTACTTC. Translated: CASGRDLTYEQYF. The chain links TRBV2 to TRBJ2-7, with 7 bases lining up with TRBD2. V trimming: 8 bases; J trimming: 2 bases; junction bases outside the gene matches: 6. CDR3 length: 13 residues. Germline V gene lookup returns CDR1 SNHLY and CDR2 FYNNEI. The full variable domain, in which reference TRBV2 and TRBJ2-7 provide the parts outside the CDR3, is EPEVTQTPSHQVTQMGQEVILRCVPISNHLYFYWYRQILGQKVEFLVSFYNNEISEKSEIFDDQFSVERPDGSNFTLKIRSTKLEDSAMYFCASGRDLTYEQYFGPGTRLTVT.

This clone was counted only a few times. The V call is TRBV6-5, the J call TRBJ1-2; TRBD1 might be the D (6 bases). CDR1 MNHEY and CDR2 SVGAGI come from the germline V gene. V was pared by 6 bases and J by 4 bases, with 15 bases between. CDR3 length: 14 residues. In DNA form, the CDR3 reads TGTGCCAGCAGCCTCCAAGGGGGGGGCTATGGCTACACCTTC. Encoded protein: CASSLQGGGYGYTF.

CDR3 in DNA: TGTGCCAGCAGCTCAGGGGTTTACAATGAGCAGTTCTTC. Encoded protein: CASSSGVYNEQFF. This chain links TRBV5-4 with TRBJ2-1, with D tentatively TRBD1 (6 bases). CDR3 size: 13 residues. Trimming stripped 3 bases from V and 4 bases from J, with 8 bases between. In germline, CDR1 is SGHNT, CDR2 YYREEE (reference sequence).

This clone was counted only a few times. V and J are TRBV10-2 and TRBJ1-6, with a tentative D call TRBD1 (6 bases). The CDR3 covers 15 residues. V lost 6 bases to trimming and J lost 10 bases, with 19 bases between them. Germline V lookup: CDR1 WSHSY, CDR2 SAAADI. The CDR3 sequence is CASRVPWDIDSPLHF. The CDR3 DNA follows: TGCGCCAGCAGGGTTCCTTGGGACATCGACTCACCCCTCCACTTT.

The rearrangement joins TRBV10-2 to TRBJ2-3; D unresolved. Germline CDR1 WSHSY, CDR2 SAAADI. Trimming left V 2 bases short and J 5 bases short, with 11 bases between. The CDR3 consists of 14 residues. This chain's CDR3 is CASSENLVVDTQYF. CDR3 nucleotide sequence: TGCGCCAGCAGTGAGAACCTAGTTGTAGATACGCAGTATTTT.

The rearrangement links TRBV6-5 to TRBJ1-5, with D unresolved. Germline V gene sequence: CDR1 MNHEY, CDR2 SVGAGI. CDR3 length: 13 residues. The V gene lost 2 bases and the J gene lost 3 bases, with 5 bases spanning the gap. The CDR3 is CASSYAANQPQHF. The CDR3 DNA reads as TGTGCCAGCAGTTACGCGGCCAATCAGCCCCAGCATTTT.

This clone was seen a single time. This chain connects TRBV6-1 to TRBJ2-1; possible D gene TRBD1, 7 bases. Germline V gene data show CDR1 as MNHNS and CDR2 as SASEGT. The CDR3 contains 16 residues. V was trimmed by 0 bases and J by 1 base, leaving 10 bases between them. The CDR3 DNA sequence: TGTGCCAGCAGTGAAGCGCCAGGGGGGTCCTACAATGAGCAGTTCTTC. Translated, it gives CASSEAPGGSYNEQFF.

The chain uses TRBV7-2 and TRBJ2-7; D call uncertain. CDR1 SGHTA and CDR2 FQGNSA come from the germline V gene. The CDR3 sequence is 15 residues long. Trimming cost V 0 bases and J 2 bases, with 11 bases left between them. The CDR3 nucleotides are TGTGCCAGCAGCTTAGCGAGGTGGGTCACCTACGAGCAGTACTTC. Its protein product is CASSLARWVTYEQYF.

V gene TRBV6-1 combines with J gene TRBJ1-1; TRBD1 aligns across 8 bases. The CDR3 sequence is 15 residues long. The junction had 5 bases not matched to a gene; V was cut back by 4 bases and J by 1 base. Germline V CDR1 and CDR2: MNHNS, SASEGT. The CDR3 here is CASSGWTGTNTEAFF. DNA for the CDR3: TGTGCCAGCAGTGGGTGGACAGGGACGAACACTGAAGCTTTCTTT.

V is TRBV20-1 and J is TRBJ2-1; perhaps TRBD1 as D (5 bases). This CDR3 contains 11 residues. Trimming stripped 4 bases from V and 7 bases from J, with 8 bases between. CDR1 is DFQATT, CDR2 SNEGSKA, per germline (reference sequence). The CDR3 DNA is TGCAGTGCTATAAGGGGAAATGAGCAGTTCTTC. As protein: CSAIRGNEQFF.

The chain joins TRBV28 to TRBJ1-2; TRBD1 aligns across 9 bases. This CDR3 has 14 residues. CDR1 MDHEN and CDR2 SYDVKM come from the germline V gene. Trimming removed 7 bases from V and 4 bases from J; junction bases left unmatched: 7. CDR3 sequence: CASKGQGLTYGYTF. DNA of the CDR3: TGTGCCAGCAAAGGACAGGGGCTTACCTATGGCTACACCTTC.

The CDR3 loop reads CASSIGRVVDQPQHF. The CDR3, as DNA: TGTGCCAGTAGTATAGGCCGGGTTGTGGATCAGCCCCAGCATTTT. The J gene is TRBJ1-5, the V gene TRBV19, with D uncertain. The germline gives CDR1 LNHDA, CDR2 SQIVND (reference sequence). Trimming removed 1 base at V and 5 bases at J, with 12 bases between. The CDR3 is 15 amino acids.

The chain is built from TRBV5-6 and TRBJ2-3, with 9 nucleotides matching TRBD1. This CDR3 contains 16 residues. V lost 4 bases, J lost 4 bases, and 10 bases stayed unmatched. Germline V lookup: CDR1 SGHDT, CDR2 YYEEEE. The CDR3 sequence: CASSRSGQGIADTQYF. The CDR3 nucleotides read TGTGCCAGCAGCCGATCGGGACAGGGAATTGCAGATACGCAGTATTTT.

V is TRBV10-2 and J is TRBJ2-1, with 13 bases fitting TRBD2. There are 15 residues in the CDR3. With V trimmed by 6 bases and J by 4 bases, 3 bases remained unmatched. Germline CDR1 and CDR2: WSHSY and SAAADI. As DNA, the CDR3 is TGCGCCAGCAGCCAGGGACTAGCGGGATACAATGAGCAGTTCTTC. Translating gives CASSQGLAGYNEQFF.

The rearrangement uses TRBV7-3 and TRBJ2-2; weak D call: TRBD2 (7 bases). CDR3 length equals 14 residues. Germline CDR1 SGHTA, CDR2 FQGTGA. V lost 5 bases to trimming and J lost 5 bases, with 12 bases between them. The CDR3 sequence: CASSRGAGTGELFF. In DNA, the CDR3 is TGTGCCAGCAGCCGGGGGGCCGGAACCGGGGAGCTGTTTTTT.

The chain employs TRBV7-3 and TRBJ2-2; TRBD2 is a possible D gene (5 bases). Trimming cost V 5 bases and J 5 bases, with 12 bases left between them. Germline CDR1 and CDR2: SGHTA and FQGTGA. This CDR3 has 14 residues. CDR3 nucleotide sequence: TGTGCCAGCAGCGGAGGCTTTGAGACCGGGGAGCTGTTTTTT. This translates into CASSGGFETGELFF.

This clone has just a few counts. The CDR3 sequence: CASSLSGLPQHF. The CDR3, as DNA: TGTGCCAGCAGTTTAAGTGGGCTCCCCCAGCATTTT. This sequence joins TRBV28 and TRBJ1-5; D is undetermined. This CDR3 has 12 amino acids. Germline CDR1 is MDHEN and CDR2 is SYDVKM. V dropped 2 bases and J dropped 10 bases, with 9 bases sitting between them.

V and J are TRBV5-1 and TRBJ1-2; a possible D gene is TRBD1 (5 bases). Trimming shortened V by 0 bases and J by 8 bases, and 11 bases separated the two germline ends. This CDR3 has 13 residues. Germline lookup yields CDR1 SGHRS and CDR2 YFSETQ. The CDR3 loop is CASSLAGLSGYTF. For the CDR3, the DNA is TGCGCCAGCAGCTTGGCAGGGTTGAGCGGCTACACCTTC.

The genes are TRBV2 and TRBJ1-2, with D uncertain. Trimming removed 4 bases at V and 3 bases at J, with 12 bases between. CDR3 length equals 14 residues. Looked up from germline, CDR1 is SNHLY and CDR2 is FYNNEI. The CDR3 is CASSGARQDYGYTF. The DNA for the CDR3 is TGTGCCAGCAGTGGGGCCAGGCAAGACTATGGCTACACCTTC.

The chain carries TRBV9 and TRBJ1-1; TRBD1 is a possible D gene (6 bases). This CDR3 contains 14 residues. CDR1 SGDLS and CDR2 YYNGEE come from the germline V gene. Trimming removed 3 bases at V and 1 base at J, with 10 bases between. In nucleotides, the CDR3 is TGTGCCAGCAGCGAGTGGACAGCGAACACTGAAGCTTTCTTT. Encoded protein: CASSEWTANTEAFF.

The J gene is TRBJ2-7, the V gene TRBV18; unclear D gene. Deletions cut 2 bases from V and 4 bases from J, with 12 bases between. Germline V gene sequence: CDR1 KGHSH, CDR2 LQKENI. This CDR3 has 14 amino acids. CDR3 in amino acids: CASSPVHWAYEQYF. The DNA of the CDR3 is TGTGCCAGCTCACCAGTTCATTGGGCATACGAGCAGTACTTC. The variable domain in full, with the rest retrieved from reference TRBV18 and TRBJ2-7, is NAGVMQNPRHLVRRRGQEARLRCSPMKGHSHVYWYRQLPEEGLKFMVYLQKENIIDESGMPKERFSAEFPKEGPSILRIQQVVRGDSAAYFCASSPVHWAYEQYFGPGTRLTVT.

The chain carries TRBV6-5 and TRBJ1-1, with 7 bases that match TRBD1. CDR1 MNHEY and CDR2 SVGAGI come from the germline V gene. V lost 3 bases, J lost 7 bases, and 11 bases stayed unmatched. This CDR3 is 15 amino acids long. This CDR3 is CASSYIDRARSEAFF. DNA of the CDR3: TGTGCCAGCAGTTATATAGACAGGGCGAGAAGTGAAGCTTTCTTT.

The V call is TRBV25-1, the J call TRBJ1-3, with 7 bases identical to TRBD1. V gave up 5 bases and J gave up 1 base; unmatched junction bases: 2. Germline loops: CDR1 MGHDK, CDR2 SYGVNS. The CDR3 sequence is 14 residues long. The CDR3 nucleotides are TGTGCCAGCAGTTTACAGGGGTCTGGAAACACCATATATTTT. This gives the protein CASSLQGSGNTIYF.